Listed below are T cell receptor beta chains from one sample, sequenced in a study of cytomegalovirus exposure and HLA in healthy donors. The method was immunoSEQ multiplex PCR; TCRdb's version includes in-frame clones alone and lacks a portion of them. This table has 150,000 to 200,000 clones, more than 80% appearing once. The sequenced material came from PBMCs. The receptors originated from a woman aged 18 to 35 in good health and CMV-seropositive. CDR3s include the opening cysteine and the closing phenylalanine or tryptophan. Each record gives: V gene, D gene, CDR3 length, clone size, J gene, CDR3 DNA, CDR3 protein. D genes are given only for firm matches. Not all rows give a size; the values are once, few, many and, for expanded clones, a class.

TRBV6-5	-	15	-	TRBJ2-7	TGTGCCAGCAGAGAAACCGGGATGAGCTCCTACGAGCAGTACTTC	CASRETGMSSYEQYF
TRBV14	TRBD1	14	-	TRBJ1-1	TGTGCCAGCAGCCAGCCGGGACAGGGGGCTGAAGCTTTCTTT	CASSQPGQGAEAFF
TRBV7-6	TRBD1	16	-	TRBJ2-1	TGTGCCAGCAGCCCAGGGACAGGGGGCGTACTCAATGAGCAGTTCTTC	CASSPGTGGVLNEQFF
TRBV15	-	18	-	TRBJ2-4	TGTGCCACCAGCAGAGATCTAACAGGGAGGGGAGCCAAAAACATTCAGTACTTC	CATSRDLTGRGAKNIQYF
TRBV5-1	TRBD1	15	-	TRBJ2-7	TGCGCCAGCAGCAGGACCGGGACAGGGCTGTACGAGCAGTACTTC	CASSRTGTGLYEQYF
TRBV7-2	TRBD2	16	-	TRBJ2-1	TGTGCCAGCAGCTTACGAGGCGGGAGTGGGTACAATGAGCAGTTCTTC	CASSLRGGSGYNEQFF
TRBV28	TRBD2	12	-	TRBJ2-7	TGTGCCAGCAGACGGACTAGCGGGAGTCGGTACTTC	CASRRTSGSRYF
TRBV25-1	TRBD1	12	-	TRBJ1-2	TGTGCCAGCTCAGGGGGTAGGGGTGGCTACACCTTC	CASSGGRGGYTF
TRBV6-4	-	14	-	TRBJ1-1	TGTGCCAGCAGTAAGTGGTCAGGGGACACTGAAGCTTTCTTT	CASSKWSGDTEAFF
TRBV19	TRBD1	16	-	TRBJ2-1	TGTGCCAGTAGTACGGGACAGGAAAGCTCCTACAATGAGCAGTTCTTC	CASSTGQESSYNEQFF
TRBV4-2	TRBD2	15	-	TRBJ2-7	TGTGCCAGCAGCCAAGGTCTAGCGGACTCCTACGAGCAGTACTTC	CASSQGLADSYEQYF
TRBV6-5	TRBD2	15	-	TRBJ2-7	TGTGCCAGCAGACTTGGGACTAGCGGGAGCTACGAGCAGTACTTC	CASRLGTSGSYEQYF
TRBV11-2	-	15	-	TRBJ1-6	TGTGCCAGCAGCTTATATGGGCACGTTAATTCACCCCTCCACTTT	CASSLYGHVNSPLHF
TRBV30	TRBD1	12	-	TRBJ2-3	TGTGCCTGGAGCCCTACAGGGGCTACGCAGTATTTT	CAWSPTGATQYF
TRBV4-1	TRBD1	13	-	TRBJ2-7	TGCGCCAGCAGCCACAACAGGGGGCACGAGCAGTACTTC	CASSHNRGHEQYF
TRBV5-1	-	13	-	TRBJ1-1	TGCGCCAGCAGCTTCGGGGGGAACACTGAAGCTTTCTTT	CASSFGGNTEAFF
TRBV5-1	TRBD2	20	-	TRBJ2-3	TGCGCCAGCAGCTTGGAGACTAGCGGGGTACCTCGTTACGGCACAGATACGCAGTATTTT	CASSLETSGVPRYGTDTQYF
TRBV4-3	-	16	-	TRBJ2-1	TGCGCCAGCAGCCAAGACCCCCGGAGCTCCTACAATGAGCAGTTCTTC	CASSQDPRSSYNEQFF
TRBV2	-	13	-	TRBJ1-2	TGTGCCAGCAGTGATTCGGGGTGGGATGGCTACACCTTC	CASSDSGWDGYTF
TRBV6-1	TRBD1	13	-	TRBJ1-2	TGTGCCAGCAGAGCGACAGGGGCCTATGGCTACACCTTC	CASRATGAYGYTF
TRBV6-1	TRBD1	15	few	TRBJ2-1	TGTGCCAGCGGTCCTAGGACAGGGAGGTCCAATGAGCAGTTCTTC	CASGPRTGRSNEQFF
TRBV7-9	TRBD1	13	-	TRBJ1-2	TGTGCCAGCAGCTTAGCGACAGGGGTGGGCTACACCTTC	CASSLATGVGYTF
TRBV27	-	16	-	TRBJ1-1	TGTGCCAGCAGTGCTCAATGGGGGGGCATGAACACTGAAGCTTTCTTT	CASSAQWGGMNTEAFF
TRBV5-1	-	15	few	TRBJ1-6	TGCGCCAGCAGCTTGGGAGTAGGGGCTGATTCACCCCTCCACTTT	CASSLGVGADSPLHF
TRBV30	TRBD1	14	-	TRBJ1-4	TGTGCCTGGAGTGCGGGACAGGGGGGGGAAAAACTGTTTTTT	CAWSAGQGGEKLFF
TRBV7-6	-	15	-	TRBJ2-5	TGTGCCAGCAGCTTATCCCCAGGGGAAAAAGAGACCCAGTACTTC	CASSLSPGEKETQYF
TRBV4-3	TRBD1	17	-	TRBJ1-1	TGCGCCAGCACCCCCCTAAGGTGGGGACAGTTGAACACTGAAGCTTTCTTT	CASTPLRWGQLNTEAFF
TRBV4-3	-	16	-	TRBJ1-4	TGCGCCAGCAGCCGCAACTCGGGGGGCTGGGATGAAAAACTGTTTTTT	CASSRNSGGWDEKLFF
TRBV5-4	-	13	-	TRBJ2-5	TGTGCCAGCAGCTTGGGGGGGCGGGAGACCCAGTACTTC	CASSLGGRETQYF
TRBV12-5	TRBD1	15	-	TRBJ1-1	TGTGCTAGTGGTTTGGCGGGACAGATGAACACTGAAGCTTTCTTT	CASGLAGQMNTEAFF
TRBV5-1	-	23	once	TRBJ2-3	TGCGCCAGCAGCTTGCCCCCCAGACCAGCCCGATCATACCGGGACTTCTTCACAGATACGCAGTATTTT	CASSLPPRPARSYRDFFTDTQYF
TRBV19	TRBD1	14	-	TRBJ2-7	TGTGCCAGTAGCCCCGGGACAGGAGGCTACGAGCAGTACTTC	CASSPGTGGYEQYF
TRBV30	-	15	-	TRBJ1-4	TGTGCCTGGAGCCCTGCGGGGGTGACAGGCGAAAAACTGTTTTTT	CAWSPAGVTGEKLFF
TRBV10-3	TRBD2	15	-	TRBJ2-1	TGTGCCATCAGCCCCGGGACTAGCGGTAGGGATGAGCAGTTCTTC	CAISPGTSGRDEQFF
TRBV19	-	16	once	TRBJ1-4	TGTGCCAGTAGTATAGATAAGCTAACAGAAGACGAAAAACTGTTTTTT	CASSIDKLTEDEKLFF
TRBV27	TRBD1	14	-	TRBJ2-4	TGTGCCAGCAGTTTAAGGGGGCTTGGTCAGGTTCAGTACTTC	CASSLRGLGQVQYF
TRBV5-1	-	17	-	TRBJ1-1	TGCGCCAGCAGCTCGTACCCAGGGTTGACCATGAACACTGAAGCTTTCTTT	CASSSYPGLTMNTEAFF
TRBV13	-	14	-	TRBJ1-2	TGTGCCAGCAGCTTACCCGGGGGGAACTATGGCTACACCTTC	CASSLPGGNYGYTF
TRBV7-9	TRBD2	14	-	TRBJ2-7	TGTGCCAGCAGCTCACCCGGGGGGGCCGCCGAGCAGTACTTC	CASSSPGGAAEQYF
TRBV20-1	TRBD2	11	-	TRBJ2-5	TGCAGTGTTGGGGGGGGAGAGACCCAGTACTTC	CSVGGGETQYF
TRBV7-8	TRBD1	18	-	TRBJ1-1	TGTGCCAGCAGCTTAGCGCAAGGTATAGACAGGGGGGACACTGAAGCTTTCTTT	CASSLAQGIDRGDTEAFF
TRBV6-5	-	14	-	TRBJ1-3	TGTGCCAGCAGTCTTAGGGGTTCTGGAAACACCATATATTTT	CASSLRGSGNTIYF
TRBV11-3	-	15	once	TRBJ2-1	TGTGCCAGCAGCTTAGGTAGAACCCCGGGGAATGAGCAGTTCTTC	CASSLGRTPGNEQFF
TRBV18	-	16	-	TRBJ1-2	TGTGCCAGCTCACCACCGGCAGGAATTTCTAACTATGGCTACACCTTC	CASSPPAGISNYGYTF
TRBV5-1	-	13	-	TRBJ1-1	TGCGCCAGCAGTGCAGTCATGAACACTGAAGCTTTCTTT	CASSAVMNTEAFF
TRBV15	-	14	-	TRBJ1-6	TGTGCCACCAGCAGGGACAGAAGTAATTCACCCCTCCACTTT	CATSRDRSNSPLHF
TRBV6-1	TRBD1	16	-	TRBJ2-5	TGTGCCAGCAGTGAAGCGCTTTGGACAGGGGAAGAGACCCAGTACTTC	CASSEALWTGEETQYF
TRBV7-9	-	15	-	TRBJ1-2	TGTGCCAGCAGCTTAGACCAGGGCTGGGACTATGGCTACACCTTC	CASSLDQGWDYGYTF
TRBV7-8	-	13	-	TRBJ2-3	TGTGCCAGCAGCTTAGGTGGAGACGCCCCTCAAGATTTT	CASSLGGDAPQDF
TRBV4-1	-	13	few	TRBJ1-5	TGCGCCAGCAGCCAAGCGGGCAATCAGCCCCAGCATTTT	CASSQAGNQPQHF
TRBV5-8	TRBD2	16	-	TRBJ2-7	TGTGCCAGCAGCTTGGGGACTAGCGGGAGATCCTACGAGCAGTACTTC	CASSLGTSGRSYEQYF
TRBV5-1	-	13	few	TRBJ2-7	TGCGCCAGCAGCCCAGGACAGTCCTACGAGCAGTACTTC	CASSPGQSYEQYF
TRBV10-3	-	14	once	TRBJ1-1	TGTGCCATCAGTGAGATGGGGGCCTACCCTGAAGCTTTCTTT	CAISEMGAYPEAFF
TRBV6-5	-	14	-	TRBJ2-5	TGTGCCAGCAGTCCCCTGAGGGTTCAAGAGACCCAGTACTTC	CASSPLRVQETQYF
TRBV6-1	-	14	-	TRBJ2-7	TGTGCCAGCAGTGTGTCACCCACTTACGTCGAGCAGTACTTC	CASSVSPTYVEQYF
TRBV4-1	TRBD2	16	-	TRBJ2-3	TGCGCCAGCAGCACCCGGCTAGCGGGGCCTTCAGATACGCAGTATTTT	CASSTRLAGPSDTQYF
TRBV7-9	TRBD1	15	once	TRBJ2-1	TGTGCCAGCAGCGCGGGACAGGGGGCAAAGAATGAGCAGTTCTTC	CASSAGQGAKNEQFF